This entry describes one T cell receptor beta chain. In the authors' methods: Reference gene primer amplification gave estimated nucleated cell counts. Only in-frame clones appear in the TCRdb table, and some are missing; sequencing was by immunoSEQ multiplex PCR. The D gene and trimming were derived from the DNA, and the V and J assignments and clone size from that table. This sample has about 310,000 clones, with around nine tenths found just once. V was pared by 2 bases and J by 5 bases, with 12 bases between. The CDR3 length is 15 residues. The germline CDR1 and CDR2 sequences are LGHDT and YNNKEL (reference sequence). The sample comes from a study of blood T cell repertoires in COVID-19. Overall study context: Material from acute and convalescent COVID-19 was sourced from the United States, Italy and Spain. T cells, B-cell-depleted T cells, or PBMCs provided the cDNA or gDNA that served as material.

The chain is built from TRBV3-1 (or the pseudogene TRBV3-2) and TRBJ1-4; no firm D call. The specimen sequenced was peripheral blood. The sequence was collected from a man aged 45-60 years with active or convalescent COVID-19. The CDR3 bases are TGTGCCAGCAGCCAATATAAGGCCGGGAATGAAAAACTGTTTTTT. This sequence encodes CASSQYKAGNEKLFF.